The 3 T cell receptor beta chains below come from one sample, sequenced in a study of blood T cells in healthy people across ages. Next came a second PCR, run for about 6 to 11 cycles, which used a sample-barcoded 5' primer along with a J-beta primer mix. TCRdb reanalysed the 5' RACE reads using MiXCR and keeps one entry per CDR3 protein. The data contain about 730,000 distinct CDR3 sequences, more than 40% of them seen just once; the ten biggest clones take up under 25%. Sample: blood. The receptors shown here come from a woman aged 55-75 years in good health.

This rearrangement joins TRBV7-2 to TRBJ1-5; no reliable D call. Trimming removed 1 base from V and 12 bases from J, with 22 bases in between. The CDR3 has 16 residues. Germline V gives CDR1 SGHTA, CDR2 FQGNSA. In nucleotides, the CDR3 is TGTGCCAGCAGCTTAGAGATACCGTTCCTTTTCGGGGTCCAGCATTTT. Amino acids: CASSLEIPFLFGVQHF.

The chain is built from TRBV18 and TRBJ1-2; D not certain. The V end was cut by 4 bases, the J end by 0 bases, with 12 bases between. CDR3 length: 15 amino acids. Germline loops: CDR1 KGHSH, CDR2 LQKENI. The CDR3 nucleotides read TGTGCCAGCTCACTCGTTGCAGTCTCTAACTATGGCTACACCTTC. Protein sequence: CASSLVAVSNYGYTF.

The rearrangement links TRBV2 to TRBJ2-1; no clear D gene. Trimming stripped 4 bases from V and 2 bases from J, with 9 bases between. Germline loops: CDR1 SNHLY, CDR2 FYNNEI. The CDR3 spans 14 residues. The CDR3 spells CASSVRDAYNEQFF. DNA of the CDR3: TGTGCCAGCAGTGTAAGAGACGCCTACAATGAGCAGTTCTTC.